This TCR beta chain was identified during a study of T cell responses to AZD1222 COVID-19 vaccine. Findings and caveats of the study: Increased Spike-specific TCR breadth and depth were observed after two AZD1222 doses.

Notes on this clone: As yet, its antigen is unknown.

Using immunoSEQ multiplex PCR, the repertoire was profiled, and TCRdb retains in-frame clones only, with some absent. The data show 100,000 to 150,000 clones, under 95% seen once. The specimen comprised peripheral blood, sampled 28 days after the second AZD1222 dose. The TCR sequence derives from an adult who received the AZD1222 COVID-19 vaccine.

The CDR3 loop reads CASKMQGDEQFF. The CDR3 DNA sequence: TGTGCCAGCAAGATGCAGGGAGATGAGCAGTTCTTC. The chain joins TRBV2 to TRBJ2-1, with D tentatively TRBD1 or TRBD2 (5 bases each). Germline lookup yields CDR1 SNHLY and CDR2 FYNNEI. V shed 7 bases and J shed 8 bases, with 12 bases lying between them. CDR3 length: 12 residues.